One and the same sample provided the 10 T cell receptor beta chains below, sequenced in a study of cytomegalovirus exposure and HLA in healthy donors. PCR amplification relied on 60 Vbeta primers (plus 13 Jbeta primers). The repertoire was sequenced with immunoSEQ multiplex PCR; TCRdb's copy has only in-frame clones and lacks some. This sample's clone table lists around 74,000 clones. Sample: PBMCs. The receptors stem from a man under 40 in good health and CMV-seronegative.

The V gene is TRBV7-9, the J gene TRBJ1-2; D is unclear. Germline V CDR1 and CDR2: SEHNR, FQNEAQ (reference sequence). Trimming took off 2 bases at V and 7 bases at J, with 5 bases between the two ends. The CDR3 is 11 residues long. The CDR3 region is CASSLSSGYTF. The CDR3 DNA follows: TGTGCCAGCAGCTTATCATCTGGCTACACCTTC.

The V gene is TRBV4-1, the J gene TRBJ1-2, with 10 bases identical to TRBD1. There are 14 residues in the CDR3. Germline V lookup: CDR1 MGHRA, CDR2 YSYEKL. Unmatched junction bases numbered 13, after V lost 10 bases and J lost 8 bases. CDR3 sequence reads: CATRDVWTGGGYTF. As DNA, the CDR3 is TGCGCCACCCGGGATGTTTGGACAGGGGGAGGCTACACCTTC.

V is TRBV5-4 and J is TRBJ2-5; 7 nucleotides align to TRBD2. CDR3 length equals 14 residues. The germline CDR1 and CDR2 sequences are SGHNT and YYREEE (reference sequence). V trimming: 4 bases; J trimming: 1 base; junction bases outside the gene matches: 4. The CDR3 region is CASSTGTTQETQYF. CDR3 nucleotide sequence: TGTGCCAGCAGCACCGGGACTACCCAAGAGACCCAGTACTTC.

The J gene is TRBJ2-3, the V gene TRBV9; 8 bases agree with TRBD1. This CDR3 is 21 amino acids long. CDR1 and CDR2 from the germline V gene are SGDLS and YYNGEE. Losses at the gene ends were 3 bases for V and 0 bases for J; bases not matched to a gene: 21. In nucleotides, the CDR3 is TGTGCCAGCAGCGCCCGGTCGTGGACAGGGAAGCAGAGTAGGAGCACAGATACGCAGTATTTT. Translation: CASSARSWTGKQSRSTDTQYF.

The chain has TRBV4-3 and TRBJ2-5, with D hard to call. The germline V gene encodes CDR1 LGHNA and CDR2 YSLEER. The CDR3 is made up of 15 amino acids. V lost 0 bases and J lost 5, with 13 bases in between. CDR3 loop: CASSQDTGFGETQYF. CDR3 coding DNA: TGCGCCAGCAGCCAAGATACCGGGTTCGGGGAGACCCAGTACTTC.

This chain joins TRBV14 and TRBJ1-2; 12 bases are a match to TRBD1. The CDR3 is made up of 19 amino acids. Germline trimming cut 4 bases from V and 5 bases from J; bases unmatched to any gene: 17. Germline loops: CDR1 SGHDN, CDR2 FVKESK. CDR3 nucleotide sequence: TGTGCCAGCAGCCCCTTCTTTCCGGGACAGGGGGCGCGGTATTATGGCTACACCTTC. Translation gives CASSPFFPGQGARYYGYTF.

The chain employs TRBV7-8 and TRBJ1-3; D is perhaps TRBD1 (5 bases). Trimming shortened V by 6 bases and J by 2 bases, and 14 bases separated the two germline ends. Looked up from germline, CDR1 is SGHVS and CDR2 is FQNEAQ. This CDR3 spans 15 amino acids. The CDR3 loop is CASRDSGYTGNTIYF. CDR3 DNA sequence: TGTGCCAGCAGGGATTCAGGGTATACTGGAAACACCATATATTTT.

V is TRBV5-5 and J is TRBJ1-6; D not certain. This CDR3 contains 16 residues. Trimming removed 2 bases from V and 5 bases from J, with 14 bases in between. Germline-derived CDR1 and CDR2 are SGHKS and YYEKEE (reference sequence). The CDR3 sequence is CASSLRDMRHNSPLHF. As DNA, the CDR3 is TGTGCCAGCAGCTTACGGGATATGCGCCATAATTCACCCCTCCACTTT.

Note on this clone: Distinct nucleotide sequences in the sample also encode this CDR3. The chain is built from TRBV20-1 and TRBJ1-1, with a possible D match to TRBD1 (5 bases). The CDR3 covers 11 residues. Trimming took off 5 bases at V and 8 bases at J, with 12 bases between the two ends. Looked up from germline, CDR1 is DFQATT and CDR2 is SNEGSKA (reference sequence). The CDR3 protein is CSAAGSTEAFF. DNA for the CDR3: TGCAGTGCTGCAGGGTCCACCGAAGCTTTCTTT.

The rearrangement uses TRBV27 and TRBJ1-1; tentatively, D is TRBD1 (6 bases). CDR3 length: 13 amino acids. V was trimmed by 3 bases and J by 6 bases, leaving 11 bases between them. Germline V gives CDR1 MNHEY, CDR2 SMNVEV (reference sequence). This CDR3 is CASSFGGAAEAFF. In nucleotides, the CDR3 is TGTGCCAGCAGTTTTGGGGGGGCCGCTGAAGCTTTCTTT.